This T cell receptor (beta chain) was captured by sequencing in a study of Graves' ophthalmopathy and Graves' hyperthyroidism. Amplification from RNA transcripts yielded the TCR beta CDR3 regions. HTBI primers served in a first-round RT-PCR, which a second-round multiplex PCR followed. In TCRdb, the multiplex PCR reads were re-called with MiXCR into one record per CDR3 protein. The sample contains hundreds of thousands of distinct CDR3 sequences, roughly 21% of which appear only once. The sample holds many counts of this clonotype. The clonotype comes from a woman aged 45-60 years with Graves' ophthalmopathy. The sequenced sample consisted of peripheral blood.

CDR3 region: CASSEGTVFNQPQHF. CDR3 DNA sequence: TGTGCCAGCAGTGAAGGGACAGTTTTCAATCAGCCCCAGCATTTT. The chain links TRBV25-1 to TRBJ1-5; 7 bases map to TRBD1. Germline CDR1 MGHDK, CDR2 SYGVNS. Germline trimming cut 2 bases from V and 3 bases from J; bases unmatched to any gene: 4. The CDR3 spans 15 residues.